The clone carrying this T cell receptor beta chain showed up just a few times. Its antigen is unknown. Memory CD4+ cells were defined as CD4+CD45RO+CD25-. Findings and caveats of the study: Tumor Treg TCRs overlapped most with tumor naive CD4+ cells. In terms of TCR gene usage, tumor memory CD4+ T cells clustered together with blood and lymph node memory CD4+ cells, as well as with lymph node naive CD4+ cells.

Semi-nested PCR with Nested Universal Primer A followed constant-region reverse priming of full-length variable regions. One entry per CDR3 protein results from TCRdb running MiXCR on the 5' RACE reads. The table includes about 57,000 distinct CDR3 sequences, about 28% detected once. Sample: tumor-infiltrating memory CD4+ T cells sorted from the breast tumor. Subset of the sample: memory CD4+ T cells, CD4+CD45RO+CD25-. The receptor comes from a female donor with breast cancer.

CDR3 nucleotides: TGTGCCAGCAGCCCGACAGCGAGCTCCTACAATGAGCAGTTCTTC. Its translation is CASSPTASSYNEQFF. The chain employs TRBV7-2 and TRBJ2-1, with D tentatively TRBD1 (5 bases). From germline, CDR1 is SGHTA and CDR2 FQGNSA. The V end was cut by 5 bases, the J end by 0 bases, with 11 bases between. The CDR3 totals 15 residues.